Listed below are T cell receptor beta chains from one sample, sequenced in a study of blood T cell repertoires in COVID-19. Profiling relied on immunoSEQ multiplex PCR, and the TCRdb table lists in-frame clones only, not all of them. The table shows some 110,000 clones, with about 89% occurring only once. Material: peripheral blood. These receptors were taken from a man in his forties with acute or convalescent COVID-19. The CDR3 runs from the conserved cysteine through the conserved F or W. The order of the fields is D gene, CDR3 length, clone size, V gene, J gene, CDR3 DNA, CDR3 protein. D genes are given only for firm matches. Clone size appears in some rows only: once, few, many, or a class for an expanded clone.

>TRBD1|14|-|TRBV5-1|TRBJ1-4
TGCGCCAGCAGCTCCCGGACAGGGTCGGAAAAACTGTTTTTT
CASSSRTGSEKLFF
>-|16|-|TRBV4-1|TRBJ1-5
TGCGCCAGCAGCCAAGTTGGGGTTAGGGGTGATCAGCCCCAGCATTTT
CASSQVGVRGDQPQHF
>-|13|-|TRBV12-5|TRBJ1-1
TGTGCTAGTGAAACAGGGTCGCGGACTGAAGCTTTCTTT
CASETGSRTEAFF
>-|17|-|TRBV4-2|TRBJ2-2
TGTGCCAGCAGCCAAGATGCGTCCTTAAAAAACACCGGGGAGCTGTTTTTT
CASSQDASLKNTGELFF
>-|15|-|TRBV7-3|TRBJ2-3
TGTGCCAGCAGCCCAACCGGGGGTAGCACAGATACGCAGTATTTT
CASSPTGGSTDTQYF
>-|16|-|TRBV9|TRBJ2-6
TGTGCCAGCAGCAAGGCTCAGGGTTCTGGGGCCAACGTCCTGACTTTC
CASSKAQGSGANVLTF
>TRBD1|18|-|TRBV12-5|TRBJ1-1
TGTGCTAGTGGTTTGGTATCAGGGGGAATGGGCATGAACACTGAAGCTTTCTTT
CASGLVSGGMGMNTEAFF
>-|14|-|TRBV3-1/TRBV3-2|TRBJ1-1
TGTGCCAGCAGCCAGGGGCAGGGGAACACTGAAGCTTTCTTT
CASSQGQGNTEAFF
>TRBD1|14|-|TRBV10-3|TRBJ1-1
TGTGCCATCACTACAGGGGGGGTGAACACTGAAGCTTTCTTT
CAITTGGVNTEAFF
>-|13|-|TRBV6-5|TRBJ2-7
TGTGCCAGCAAGACTAGTCGGGGATACGAGCAGTACTTC
CASKTSRGYEQYF
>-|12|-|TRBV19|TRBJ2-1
TGTGCCAGTAGTAGCCAAGGGGATGAGCAGTTCTTC
CASSSQGDEQFF
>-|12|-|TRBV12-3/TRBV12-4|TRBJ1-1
TGTGCCAGCAGTTTCAGGGGAAATGGGGCTTTCTTT
CASSFRGNGAFF
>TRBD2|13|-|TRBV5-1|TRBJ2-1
TGCGCCAGCAGAACTAGCGGGCTCAATGAGCAGTTCTTC
CASRTSGLNEQFF
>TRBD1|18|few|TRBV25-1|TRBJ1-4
TGTGCCAGCAGTGATAGACAGGGGGAATGGGCAACTAATGAAAAACTGTTTTTT
CASSDRQGEWATNEKLFF
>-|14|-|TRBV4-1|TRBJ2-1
TGCGCCAGCAGCCAGGGACTCCGTTACAATGAGCAGTTCTTC
CASSQGLRYNEQFF
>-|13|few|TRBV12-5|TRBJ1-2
TGTGCTAGTGCCGTTGACAGCTCCTATGGCTACACCTTC
CASAVDSSYGYTF
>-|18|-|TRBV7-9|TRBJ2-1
TGTGCCAGCAGCCCATATCATTCACTAGGTTCGTCCTACAATGAGCAGTTCTTC
CASSPYHSLGSSYNEQFF
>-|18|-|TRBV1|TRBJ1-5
TGCACCAGCAGCCAAGATTACAGGGTCCTCACAGCCAATCAGCCCCAGCATTTT
CTSSQDYRVLTANQPQHF
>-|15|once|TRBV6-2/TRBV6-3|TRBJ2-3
TGTGCCAGCAGTTACGGGCGGGGTCACACAGATACGCAGTATTTT
CASSYGRGHTDTQYF
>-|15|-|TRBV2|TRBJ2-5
TGTGCCAGCAGTGAGCTTTGGAGGATTCAAGAGACCCAGTACTTC
CASSELWRIQETQYF
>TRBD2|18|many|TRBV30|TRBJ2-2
TGTGCCTGGAGCCACATCCAGACTAGCGGGAGCAACACCGGGGAGCTGTTTTTT
CAWSHIQTSGSNTGELFF
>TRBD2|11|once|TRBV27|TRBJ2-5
TGTGCCAGCACCTGGGGGGGGTCCCAGTACTTC
CASTWGGSQYF
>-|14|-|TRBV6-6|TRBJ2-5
TGTGCCAGCAGTTACATATATAACCAAGAGACCCAGTACTTC
CASSYIYNQETQYF
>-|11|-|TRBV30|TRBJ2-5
TGTGCCTGGGAGACAGAAGAGACCCAGTACTTC
CAWETEETQYF
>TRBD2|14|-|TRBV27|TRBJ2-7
TGTGCCAGCACAGAAGGGACTAGCCCCCACGAGCAGTACTTC
CASTEGTSPHEQYF
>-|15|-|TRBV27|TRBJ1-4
TGTGCCAGCAGTGACTTGACAGCAACTAATGAAAAACTGTTTTTT
CASSDLTATNEKLFF
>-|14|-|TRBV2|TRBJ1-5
TGTGCCAGCAACTTACAGGGAAGCAATCAGCCCCAGCATTTT
CASNLQGSNQPQHF
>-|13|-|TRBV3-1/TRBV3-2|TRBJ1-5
TGTGCCAGCAGCCGCGAGGGCAATCAGCCCCAGCATTTT
CASSREGNQPQHF
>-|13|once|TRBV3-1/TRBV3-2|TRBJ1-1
TGTGCCAGCAGCCAAGATACCGTGGCCAAGGCTTTCTTT
CASSQDTVAKAFF
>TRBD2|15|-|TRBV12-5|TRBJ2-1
TGTGCTAGTGGTTTGACCCCCTTAACTAGCGATGAGCAGTTCTTC
CASGLTPLTSDEQFF
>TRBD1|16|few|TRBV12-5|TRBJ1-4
TGTGCTAGTGGTTTGACCACGGGACAGGTTTATGAAAAACTGTTTTTT
CASGLTTGQVYEKLFF
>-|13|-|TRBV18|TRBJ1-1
TGTGCCAGCTCACCTTCAGAGGGCACTGAAGCTTTCTTT
CASSPSEGTEAFF
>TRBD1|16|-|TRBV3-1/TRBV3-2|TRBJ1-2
TGTGCCAGCAGCCAAGGGGTCGGTGAGGGGGCGGGCGGCTACACCTTC
CASSQGVGEGAGGYTF
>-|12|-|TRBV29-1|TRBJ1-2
TGCAGCGTTGAGGACAGCAACTATGGCTACACCTTC
CSVEDSNYGYTF
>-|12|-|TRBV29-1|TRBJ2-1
TGCAGCGTTGATACTAGGTACAATGAGCAGTTCTTC
CSVDTRYNEQFF
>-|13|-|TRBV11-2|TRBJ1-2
TGTGCCAGCAGCTTAGACAGGGTAGGCGGCTACACCTTC
CASSLDRVGGYTF
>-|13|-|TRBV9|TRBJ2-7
TGTGCCAGCAGCGTAGCCTTAACAAACGAGCAGTACTTC
CASSVALTNEQYF
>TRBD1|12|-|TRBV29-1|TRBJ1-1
TGCAGCGTTGACAACAGGGGCACTGAAGCTTTCTTT
CSVDNRGTEAFF
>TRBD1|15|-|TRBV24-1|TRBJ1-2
TGTGCCACCAGTGACCCGGGGTCTGCAGGGGGCGGCTACACCTTC
CATSDPGSAGGGYTF
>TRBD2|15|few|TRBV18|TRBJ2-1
TGTGCCAGCTCACCCTCGGCGGGAGTGTACAATGAGCAGTTCTTC
CASSPSAGVYNEQFF
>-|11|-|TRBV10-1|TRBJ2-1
TGCGCCAGCAGGGATTCGGGTGAGCAGTTCTTC
CASRDSGEQFF
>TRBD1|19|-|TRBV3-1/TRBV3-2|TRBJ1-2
TGTGCCAGTATCAAGGATCCAGCACAGGGGGAAGAAGCTAACTATGGCTACACCTTC
CASIKDPAQGEEANYGYTF
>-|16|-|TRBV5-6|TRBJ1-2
TGTGCCAGCAGCTTAGGAATTGGGGGGTCTACATATGGCTACACCTTC
CASSLGIGGSTYGYTF